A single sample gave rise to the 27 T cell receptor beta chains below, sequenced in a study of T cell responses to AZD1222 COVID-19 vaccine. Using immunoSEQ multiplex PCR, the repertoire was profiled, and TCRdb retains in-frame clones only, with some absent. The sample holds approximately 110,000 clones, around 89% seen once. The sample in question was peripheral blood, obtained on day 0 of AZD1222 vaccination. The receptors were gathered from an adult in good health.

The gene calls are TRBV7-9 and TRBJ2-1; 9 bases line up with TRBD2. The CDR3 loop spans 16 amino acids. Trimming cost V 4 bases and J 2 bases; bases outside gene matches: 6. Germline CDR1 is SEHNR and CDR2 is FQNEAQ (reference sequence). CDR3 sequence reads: CASSSQAGGTYNEQFF. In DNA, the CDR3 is TGTGCCAGCAGCTCTCAAGCGGGAGGAACCTACAATGAGCAGTTCTTC.

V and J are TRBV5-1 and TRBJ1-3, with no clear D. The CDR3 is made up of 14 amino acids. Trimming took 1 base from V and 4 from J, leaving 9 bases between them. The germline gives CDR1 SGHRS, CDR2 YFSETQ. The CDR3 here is CASSLRQSGNTIYF. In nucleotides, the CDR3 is TGCGCCAGCAGCTTGAGGCAGTCAGGAAACACCATATATTTT.

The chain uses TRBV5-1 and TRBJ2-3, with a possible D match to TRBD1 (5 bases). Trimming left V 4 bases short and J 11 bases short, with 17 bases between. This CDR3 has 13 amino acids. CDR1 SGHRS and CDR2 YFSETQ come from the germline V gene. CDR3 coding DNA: TGCGCCAGCAGCCAAAACCCAGCTCAGGGGCAGTATTTT. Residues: CASSQNPAQGQYF.

CDR3 residues: CATSDKGQLPLYGYTF. The CDR3, as DNA: TGTGCCACCAGTGACAAGGGACAGCTCCCGCTCTATGGCTACACCTTC. The rearrangement joins TRBV24-1 to TRBJ1-2; 7 bases are shared with TRBD1. The length of the CDR3 is 16 residues. V gave up 4 bases and J gave up 4 bases; unmatched junction bases: 11. Germline loops: CDR1 KGHDR, CDR2 SFDVKD.

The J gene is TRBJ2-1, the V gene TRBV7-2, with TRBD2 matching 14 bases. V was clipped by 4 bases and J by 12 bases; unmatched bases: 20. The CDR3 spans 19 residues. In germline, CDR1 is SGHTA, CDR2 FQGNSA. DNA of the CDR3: TGTGCCAGCAGCTCCAGAAGTGAACCCGGACTAGCGGGAGGCCTTGGGCAGTTCTTC. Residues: CASSSRSEPGLAGGLGQFF.

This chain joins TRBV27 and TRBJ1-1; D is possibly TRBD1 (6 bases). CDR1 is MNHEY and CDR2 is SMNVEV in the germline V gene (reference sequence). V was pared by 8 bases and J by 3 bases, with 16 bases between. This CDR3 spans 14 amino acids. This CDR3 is CASARGGLDTEAFF. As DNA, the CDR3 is TGTGCCAGCGCAAGAGGGGGGCTTGACACTGAAGCTTTCTTT.

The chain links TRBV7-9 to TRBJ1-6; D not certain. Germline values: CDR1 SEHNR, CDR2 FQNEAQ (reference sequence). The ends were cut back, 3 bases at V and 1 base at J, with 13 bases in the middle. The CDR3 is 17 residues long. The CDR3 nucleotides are TGTGCCAGCAGCTTTTCCGGTTTGGCGTCCTATAATTCACCCCTCCACTTT. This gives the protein CASSFSGLASYNSPLHF.

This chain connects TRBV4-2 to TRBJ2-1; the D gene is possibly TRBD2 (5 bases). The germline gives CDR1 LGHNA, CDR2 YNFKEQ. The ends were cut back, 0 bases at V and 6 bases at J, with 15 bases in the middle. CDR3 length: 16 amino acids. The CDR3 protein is CASSQDPRGTANEQFF. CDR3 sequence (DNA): TGTGCCAGCAGCCAAGATCCCCGGGGAACCGCCAATGAGCAGTTCTTC.

CDR3 protein: CASRGLGAGTGELFF. The DNA for the CDR3 is TGTGCCAGTAGGGGGCTGGGAGCCGGCACCGGGGAGCTGTTTTTT. The chain has TRBV19 and TRBJ2-2, with D perhaps assigned TRBD1 or TRBD2 (5 bases each). Per germline, CDR1 LNHDA and CDR2 SQIVND (reference sequence). The germline V and J ends were trimmed by 6 bases and 4 bases, with 15 bases remaining between them. The CDR3 loop spans 15 amino acids.

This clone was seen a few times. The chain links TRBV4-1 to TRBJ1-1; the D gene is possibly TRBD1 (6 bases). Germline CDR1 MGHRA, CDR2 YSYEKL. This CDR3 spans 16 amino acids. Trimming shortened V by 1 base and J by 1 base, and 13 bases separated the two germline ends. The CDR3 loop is CASSQVTGTQNTEAFF. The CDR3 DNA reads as TGCGCCAGCAGCCAAGTCACCGGGACACAGAACACTGAAGCTTTCTTT.

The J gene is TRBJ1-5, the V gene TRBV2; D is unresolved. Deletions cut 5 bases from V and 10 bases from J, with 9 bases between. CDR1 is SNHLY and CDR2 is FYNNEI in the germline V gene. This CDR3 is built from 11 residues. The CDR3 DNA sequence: TGTGCCAGCAGTCCGGGTCAACCCCAGCATTTT. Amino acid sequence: CASSPGQPQHF. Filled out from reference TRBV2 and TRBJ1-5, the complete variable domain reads EPEVTQTPSHQVTQMGQEVILRCVPISNHLYFYWYRQILGQKVEFLVSFYNNEISEKSEIFDDQFSVERPDGSNFTLKIRSTKLEDSAMYFCASSPGQPQHFGDGTRLSIL.

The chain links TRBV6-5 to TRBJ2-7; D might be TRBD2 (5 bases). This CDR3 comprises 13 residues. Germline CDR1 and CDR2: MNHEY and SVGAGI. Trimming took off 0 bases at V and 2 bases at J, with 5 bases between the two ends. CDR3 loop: CASSYSEAYEQYF. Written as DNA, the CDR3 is TGTGCCAGCAGTTACTCGGAGGCCTACGAGCAGTACTTC.

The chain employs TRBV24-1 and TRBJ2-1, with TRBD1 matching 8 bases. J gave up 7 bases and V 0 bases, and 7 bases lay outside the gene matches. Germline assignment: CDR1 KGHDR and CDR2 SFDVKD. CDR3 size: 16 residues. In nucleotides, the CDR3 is TGTGCCACCAGTGATTTGCCGCAGGGGGCGCGAAATGAGCAGTTCTTC. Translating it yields CATSDLPQGARNEQFF.

This chain's CDR3 is CATGPGGTDTQYF. The CDR3 coding sequence is TGTGCCACAGGGCCCGGTGGCACAGATACGCAGTATTTT. The chain recombines TRBV19 with TRBJ2-3; tentative D call: TRBD1 (5 bases). Per the germline V gene, CDR1 is LNHDA and CDR2 is SQIVND (reference sequence). V dropped 10 bases and J dropped 1 base, with 12 bases sitting between them. The CDR3 runs to 13 residues.

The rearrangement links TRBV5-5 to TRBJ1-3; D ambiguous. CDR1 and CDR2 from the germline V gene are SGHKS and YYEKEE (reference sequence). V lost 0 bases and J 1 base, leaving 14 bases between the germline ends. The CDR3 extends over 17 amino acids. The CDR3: CASSLDRPVESGNTIYF. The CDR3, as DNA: TGTGCCAGCAGCTTGGATAGGCCCGTGGAATCTGGAAACACCATATATTTT.

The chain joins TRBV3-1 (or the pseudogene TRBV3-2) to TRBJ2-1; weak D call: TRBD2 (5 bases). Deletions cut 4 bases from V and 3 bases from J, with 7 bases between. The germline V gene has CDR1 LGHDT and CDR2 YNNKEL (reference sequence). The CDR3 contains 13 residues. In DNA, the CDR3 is TGTGCCAGCAGCCGCCGGGACTACAATGAGCAGTTCTTC. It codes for CASSRRDYNEQFF.

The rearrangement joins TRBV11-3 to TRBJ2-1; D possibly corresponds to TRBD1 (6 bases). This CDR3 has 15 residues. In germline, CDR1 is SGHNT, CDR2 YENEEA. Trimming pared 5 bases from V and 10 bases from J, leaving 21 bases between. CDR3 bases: TGTGCCAGCAGCAACCGGGACACCTCCACGTTGGAGCAGTTCTTC. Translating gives CASSNRDTSTLEQFF. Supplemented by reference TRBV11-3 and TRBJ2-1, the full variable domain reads EAGVVQSPRYKIIEKKQPVAFWCNPISGHNTLYWYLQNLGQGPELLIRYENEEAVDDSQLPKDRFSAERLKGVDSTLKIQPAELGDSAVYLCASSNRDTSTLEQFFGPGTRLTVL.

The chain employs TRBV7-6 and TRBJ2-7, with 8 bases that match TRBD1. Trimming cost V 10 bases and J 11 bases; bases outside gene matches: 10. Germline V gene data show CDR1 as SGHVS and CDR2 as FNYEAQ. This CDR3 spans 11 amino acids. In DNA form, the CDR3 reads TGTGCCATCAACAGGGGGTCCGGGAAGTACTTC. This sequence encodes CAINRGSGKYF.

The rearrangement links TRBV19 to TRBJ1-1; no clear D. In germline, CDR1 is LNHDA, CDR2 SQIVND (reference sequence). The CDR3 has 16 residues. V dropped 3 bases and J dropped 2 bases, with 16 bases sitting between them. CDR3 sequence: CASSIWRLSENTEAFF. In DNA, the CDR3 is TGTGCCAGTAGTATCTGGAGGTTATCGGAAAACACTGAAGCTTTCTTT.

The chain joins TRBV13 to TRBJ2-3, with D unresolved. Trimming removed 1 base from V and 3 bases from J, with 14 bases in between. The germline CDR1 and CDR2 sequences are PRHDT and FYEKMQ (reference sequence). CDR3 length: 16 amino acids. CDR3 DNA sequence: TGTGCCAGCAGCTTAGCAAACCACGAATTGACAGATACGCAGTATTTT. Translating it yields CASSLANHELTDTQYF.

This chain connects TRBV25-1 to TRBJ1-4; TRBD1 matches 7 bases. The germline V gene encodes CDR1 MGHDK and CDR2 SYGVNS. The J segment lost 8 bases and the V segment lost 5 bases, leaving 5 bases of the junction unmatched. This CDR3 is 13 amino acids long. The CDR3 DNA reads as TGTGCCAGCAGTAGTCGACAGGGCGAAAAACTGTTTTTT. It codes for CASSSRQGEKLFF. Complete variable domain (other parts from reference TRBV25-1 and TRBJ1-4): EADIYQTPRYLVIGTGKKITLECSQTMGHDKMYWYQQDPGMELHLIHYSYGVNSTEKGDLSSESTVSRIRTEHFPLTLESARPSHTSQYLCASSSRQGEKLFFGSGTQLSVL.

The CDR3 sequence: CASTRWDTYEQYF. The DNA of the CDR3 is TGTGCCAGCACTAGATGGGACACCTACGAGCAGTACTTC. The genes are TRBV6-5 and TRBJ2-7, with D perhaps matching TRBD1 (6 bases). Germline-derived CDR1 and CDR2 are MNHEY and SVGAGI. CDR3 length: 13 residues. Deletions cut 7 bases from V and 2 bases from J, with 12 bases between.

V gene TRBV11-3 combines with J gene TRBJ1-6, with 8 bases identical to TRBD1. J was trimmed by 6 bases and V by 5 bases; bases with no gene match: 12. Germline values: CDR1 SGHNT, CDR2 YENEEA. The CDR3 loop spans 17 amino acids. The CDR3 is CASSPRQGNSGNSPLHF. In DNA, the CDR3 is TGTGCCAGCAGCCCCCGACAGGGGAACTCGGGTAATTCACCCCTCCACTTT.

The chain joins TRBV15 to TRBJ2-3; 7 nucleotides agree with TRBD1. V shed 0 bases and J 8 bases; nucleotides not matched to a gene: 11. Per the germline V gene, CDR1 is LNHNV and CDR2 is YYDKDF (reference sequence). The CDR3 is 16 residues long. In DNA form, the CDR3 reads TGTGCCACCAGCAGAGATAGGGGGCTTCAGGGGCCTACGCAGTATTTT. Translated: CATSRDRGLQGPTQYF.

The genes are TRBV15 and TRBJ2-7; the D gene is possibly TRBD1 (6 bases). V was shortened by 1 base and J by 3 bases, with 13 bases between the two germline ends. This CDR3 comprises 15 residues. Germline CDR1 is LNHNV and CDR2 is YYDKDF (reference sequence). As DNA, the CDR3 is TGTGCCACCAGCAGAGCTGGGGGCCCAGGCTACGAGCAGTACTTC. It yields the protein CATSRAGGPGYEQYF.

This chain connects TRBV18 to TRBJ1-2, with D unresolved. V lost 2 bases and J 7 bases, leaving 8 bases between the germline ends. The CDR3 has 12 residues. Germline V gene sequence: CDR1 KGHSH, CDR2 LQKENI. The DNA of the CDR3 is TGTGCCAGCTCACCAAGACCGCCTGGCTACACCTTC. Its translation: CASSPRPPGYTF.

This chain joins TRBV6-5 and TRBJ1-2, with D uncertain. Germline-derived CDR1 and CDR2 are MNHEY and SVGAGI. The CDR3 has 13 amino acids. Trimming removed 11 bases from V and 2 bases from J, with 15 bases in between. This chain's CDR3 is CAGHVAGNYGYTF. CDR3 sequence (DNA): TGTGCCGGTCACGTAGCAGGCAACTATGGCTACACCTTC.